The entry below gives a single TCR beta chain sequence along with its context. Its specificity is unknown. This specimen belongs to a study of T cell responses to AZD1222 COVID-19 vaccine. Study-level findings and limits: In a largely white British group with more females than males, clonal diversity was possibly underestimated. No repertoire was sampled before or during the peak T cell response, only after it.

The protocol was immunoSEQ multiplex PCR, while the TCRdb copy is restricted to in-frame clones and leaves out a portion. Counted here are about 85,000 clones, approximately 90% occurring once; the ten biggest clones make up approximately 2%. The CDR3 consists of 14 residues. V was cut by 6 bases and J by 6 bases, with 17 bases left in between. The V call is TRBV6-7, the J call TRBJ1-2; perhaps TRBD1 as D (5 bases). TRBV6-7 is identified as an open reading frame with a role that is uncertain. The source material was peripheral blood, sampled on day 0 of AZD1222 vaccination. This sequence was found in an adult in good health. The CDR3 bases are TGTGCCAGCAGAAGGGACTCCTTAAGGGATGGCTACACCTTC. Its translation: CASRRDSLRDGYTF.